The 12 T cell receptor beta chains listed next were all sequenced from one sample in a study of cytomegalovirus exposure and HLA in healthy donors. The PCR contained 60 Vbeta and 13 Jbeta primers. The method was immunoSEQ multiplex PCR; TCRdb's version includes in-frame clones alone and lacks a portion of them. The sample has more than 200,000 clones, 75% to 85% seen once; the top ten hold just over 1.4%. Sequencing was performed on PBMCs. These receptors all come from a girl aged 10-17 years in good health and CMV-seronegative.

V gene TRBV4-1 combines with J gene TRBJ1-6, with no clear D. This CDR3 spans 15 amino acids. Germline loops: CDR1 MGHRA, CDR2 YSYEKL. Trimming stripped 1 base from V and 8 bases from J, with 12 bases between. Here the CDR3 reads CASSQAPILDSPLHF. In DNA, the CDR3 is TGCGCCAGCAGCCAAGCCCCCATACTAGATTCACCCCTCCACTTT.

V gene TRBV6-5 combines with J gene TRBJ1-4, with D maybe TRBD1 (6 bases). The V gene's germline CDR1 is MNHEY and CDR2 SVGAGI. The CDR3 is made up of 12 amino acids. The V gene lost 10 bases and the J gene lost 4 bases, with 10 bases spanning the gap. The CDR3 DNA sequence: TGTGCCACCAAACAGGGTAATGAAAAACTGTTTTTT. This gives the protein CATKQGNEKLFF.

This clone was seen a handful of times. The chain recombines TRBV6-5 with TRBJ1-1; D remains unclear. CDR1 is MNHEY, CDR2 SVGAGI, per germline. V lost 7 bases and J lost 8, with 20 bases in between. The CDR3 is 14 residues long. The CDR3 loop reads CASIPMGRKFEAFF. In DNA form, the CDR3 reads TGTGCCAGCATTCCTATGGGGAGGAAATTCGAAGCTTTCTTT.

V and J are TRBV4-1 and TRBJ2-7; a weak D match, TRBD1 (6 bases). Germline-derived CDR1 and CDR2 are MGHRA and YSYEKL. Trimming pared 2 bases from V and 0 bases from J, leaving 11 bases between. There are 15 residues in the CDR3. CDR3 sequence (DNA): TGCGCCAGCAGCCAATACAGGGACAACTCCTACGAGCAGTACTTC. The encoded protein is CASSQYRDNSYEQYF.

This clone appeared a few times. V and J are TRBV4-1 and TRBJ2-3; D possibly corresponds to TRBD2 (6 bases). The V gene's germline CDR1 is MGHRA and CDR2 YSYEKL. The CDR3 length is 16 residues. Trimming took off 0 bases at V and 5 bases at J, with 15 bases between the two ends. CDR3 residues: CASSQDRTGVRDTQYF. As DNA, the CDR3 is TGCGCCAGCAGCCAAGATCGGACGGGAGTAAGAGATACGCAGTATTTT.

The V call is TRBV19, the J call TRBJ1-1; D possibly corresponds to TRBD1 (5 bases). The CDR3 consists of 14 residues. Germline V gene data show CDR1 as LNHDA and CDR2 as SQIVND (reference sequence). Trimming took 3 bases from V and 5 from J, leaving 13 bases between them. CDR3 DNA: TGTGCCAGTAGTATTGACCGGGGGAGGACTGAAGCTTTCTTT. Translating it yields CASSIDRGRTEAFF.

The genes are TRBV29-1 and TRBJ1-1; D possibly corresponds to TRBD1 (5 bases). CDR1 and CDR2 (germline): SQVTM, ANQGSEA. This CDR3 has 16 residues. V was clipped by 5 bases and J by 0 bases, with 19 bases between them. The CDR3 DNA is TGCAGCGTTTTGTCGTTTGGGGCTACTCTGAACACTGAAGCTTTCTTT. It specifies CSVLSFGATLNTEAFF.

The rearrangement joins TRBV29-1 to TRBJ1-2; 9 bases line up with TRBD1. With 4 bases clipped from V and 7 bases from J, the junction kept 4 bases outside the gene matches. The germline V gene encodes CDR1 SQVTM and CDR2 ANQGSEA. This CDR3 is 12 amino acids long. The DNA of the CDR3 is TGCAGCGTTGGGGGACAGGGCGGTGGCTACACCTTC. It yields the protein CSVGGQGGGYTF.

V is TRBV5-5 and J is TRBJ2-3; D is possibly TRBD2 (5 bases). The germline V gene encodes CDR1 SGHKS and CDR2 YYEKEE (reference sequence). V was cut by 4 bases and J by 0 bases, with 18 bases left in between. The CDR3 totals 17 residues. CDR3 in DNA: TGTGCCAGCAGCACTACATCAGGCGGACTTAGCACAGATACGCAGTATTTT. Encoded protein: CASSTTSGGLSTDTQYF.

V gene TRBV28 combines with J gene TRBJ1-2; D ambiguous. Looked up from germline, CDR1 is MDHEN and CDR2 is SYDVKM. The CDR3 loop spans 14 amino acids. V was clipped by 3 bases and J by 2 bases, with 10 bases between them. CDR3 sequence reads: CASSFPRPNYGYTF. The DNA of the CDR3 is TGTGCCAGCAGTTTCCCCAGGCCAAACTATGGCTACACCTTC.

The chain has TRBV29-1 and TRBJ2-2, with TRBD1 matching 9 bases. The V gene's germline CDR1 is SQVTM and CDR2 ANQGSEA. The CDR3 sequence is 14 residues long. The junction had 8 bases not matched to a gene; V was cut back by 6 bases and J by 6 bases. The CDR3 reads CSVVLQGAAGELFF. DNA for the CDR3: TGCAGCGTGGTATTACAGGGGGCGGCCGGGGAGCTGTTTTTT.

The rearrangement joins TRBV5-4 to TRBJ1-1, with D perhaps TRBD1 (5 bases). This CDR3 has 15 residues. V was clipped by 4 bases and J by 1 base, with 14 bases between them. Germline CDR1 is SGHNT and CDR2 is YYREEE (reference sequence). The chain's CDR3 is CASSLFGHKNTEAFF. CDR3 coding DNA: TGTGCCAGCAGCCTCTTCGGACACAAGAACACTGAAGCTTTCTTT.